The 6 T cell receptor beta chains listed next were all sequenced from one sample in a study of T cells in Graves' hyperthyroidism and ophthalmopathy. There were TCR beta CDR3 regions amplified from RNA transcripts. Initially, a first-round RT-PCR of the TCR CDR3 employed the HTBI primer set. A single record per CDR3 protein comes from TCRdb applying MiXCR to the multiplex PCR reads. The table records a few hundred thousand distinct CDR3 sequences, 15% to 18% of them present only once. The sequenced sample consisted of blood. These receptors were taken from a woman aged 18-29 years with Graves' hyperthyroidism.

This clonotype was recorded many times. The chain couples TRBV28 to TRBJ2-7, with 9 bases aligning to TRBD1. Germline V gives CDR1 MDHEN, CDR2 SYDVKM. This CDR3 is 18 amino acids long. The V and J ends lost 8 bases and 2 bases, in that order; junction bases with no gene match: 19. The CDR3 nucleotides read TGTGCCAGCCGCCCGACGGGACAGGGATTGATTGGGACCTACGAGCAGTACTTC. It translates to CASRPTGQGLIGTYEQYF.

This clonotype was counted a few times. Germline is not matched at one junction end, which may reflect a read error. The V call is TRBV6-9, the J call TRBJ2-7; no firm D call. The V gene's germline CDR1 is MNHGY and CDR2 SVAAGI. The CDR3 contains 11 residues. In DNA, the CDR3 is TGTACCAGCAATCTCGATGGCGAGCAGTACTTC. Translated, it gives CTSNLDGEQYF.

This clonotype was counted between two and nine times. The chain links TRBV19 to TRBJ2-1; D is possibly TRBD1 (5 bases). V lost 3 bases and J lost 8, with 14 bases in between. Germline V CDR1 and CDR2: LNHDA, SQIVND (reference sequence). The CDR3 has 14 residues. CDR3 amino acids: CASSIQSQGYEQFF. Written as DNA, the CDR3 is TGTGCCAGTAGTATCCAATCGCAGGGCTATGAGCAGTTCTTC. Supplemented by reference TRBV19 and TRBJ2-1, the full variable domain reads DGGITQSPKYLFRKEGQNVTLSCEQNLNHDAMYWYRQDPGQGLRLIYYSQIVNDFQKGDIAEGYSVSREKKESFPLTVTSAQKNPTAFYLCASSIQSQGYEQFFGPGTRLTVL.

This clonotype was detected only a few times. The V and J genes are TRBV27 and TRBJ2-3; TRBD2 matches 7 bases. V lost 8 bases and J lost 5; bases outside the gene matches: 4. This CDR3 has 12 residues. From germline, CDR1 is MNHEY and CDR2 SMNVEV (reference sequence). The CDR3 loop is CASGRARDTQYF. CDR3 coding DNA: TGTGCCAGCGGGAGGGCAAGAGATACGCAGTATTTT.

The table lists this clonotype with many counts. The CDR3 reads CASSSPSGSSYEQYF. As DNA, the CDR3 is TGTGCCAGCAGTTCCCCAAGCGGGAGTAGCTACGAGCAGTACTTC. The chain carries TRBV27 and TRBJ2-7, with TRBD2 matching 8 bases. Germline CDR1 is MNHEY and CDR2 is SMNVEV (reference sequence). The junction had 8 bases not matched to a gene; V was cut back by 4 bases and J by 3 bases. CDR3 length equals 15 residues.

This chain connects TRBV6-1 to TRBJ2-5; possible D gene TRBD2, 5 bases. Trimming left V 8 bases short and J 3 bases short, with 25 bases between. CDR1 and CDR2 (germline): MNHNS, SASEGT. CDR3 length: 17 residues. The CDR3 region has the DNA TGTGCCAGCGTCCCGGACCGGGCGCGGACTTCCGAAGAGACCCAGTACTTC. This gives the protein CASVPDRARTSEETQYF.